This is a list of T cell receptor beta chains from one sample in a study of control samples from healthy donors and cancer patients. Clones were read by immunoSEQ multiplex PCR, and TCRdb kept only the in-frame ones, dropping some. The sample consists of some 220,000 clones, 85% to 95% of them appearing once. Sequencing used blood. These receptors all come from a middle-aged man in good health. Both conserved end residues are trimmed from each CDR3. Each record gives: J gene, V gene, CDR3 length, CDR3 protein.

J gene: TRBJ1-1; V gene: TRBV5-1; CDR3 length: 13; CDR3 protein: ASSLDGQLNTEAF
J gene: TRBJ1-2; V gene: TRBV2; CDR3 length: 14; CDR3 protein: ASSDLYGGSNYGYT
J gene: TRBJ2-1; V gene: TRBV19; CDR3 length: 13; CDR3 protein: ASSVRTSGGNEQF
J gene: TRBJ2-3; V gene: TRBV7-3; CDR3 length: 13; CDR3 protein: ASSFFVDGSYTQY
J gene: TRBJ1-1; V gene: TRBV7-9; CDR3 length: 13; CDR3 protein: ASSSPGGWNTEAF
J gene: TRBJ1-6; V gene: TRBV5-5; CDR3 length: 12; CDR3 protein: ASSPSRGNSPLH
J gene: TRBJ1-1; V gene: TRBV18; CDR3 length: 14; CDR3 protein: ASSPPSRQGNTEAF
J gene: TRBJ1-6; V gene: TRBV3-1/TRBV3-2; CDR3 length: 13; CDR3 protein: ASSPRGQDNSPLH
J gene: TRBJ1-1; V gene: TRBV3-1/TRBV3-2; CDR3 length: 16; CDR3 protein: ASSQATYTESPNTEAF
J gene: TRBJ1-2; V gene: TRBV6-6; CDR3 length: 10; CDR3 protein: ASSSGQTWIR
J gene: TRBJ1-1; V gene: TRBV18; CDR3 length: 13; CDR3 protein: ASSSTGTWNTEAF
J gene: TRBJ1-6; V gene: TRBV28; CDR3 length: 13; CDR3 protein: ASSPSAGWNSPLH
J gene: TRBJ1-1; V gene: TRBV29-1; CDR3 length: 13; CDR3 protein: SVDSLGQGKTEAF
J gene: TRBJ2-3; V gene: TRBV12-2; CDR3 length: 13; CDR3 protein: ASRLEKMSGDTQY
J gene: TRBJ2-7; V gene: TRBV19; CDR3 length: 11; CDR3 protein: ASSKEGAAEQY
J gene: TRBJ1-1; V gene: TRBV5-1; CDR3 length: 13; CDR3 protein: ASRLLPGDDTEAF
J gene: TRBJ1-5; V gene: TRBV2; CDR3 length: 13; CDR3 protein: ASSEGGASNQPQH
J gene: TRBJ2-5; V gene: TRBV5-4; CDR3 length: 15; CDR3 protein: ASSLPRPGGGQETQY
J gene: TRBJ1-2; V gene: TRBV12-3/TRBV12-4; CDR3 length: 10; CDR3 protein: ASSFDRERYT
J gene: TRBJ2-5; V gene: TRBV11-3; CDR3 length: 12; CDR3 protein: ASSPGGDQETQY
J gene: TRBJ2-5; V gene: TRBV7-9; CDR3 length: 14; CDR3 protein: ASSLGGGRYQETQY
J gene: TRBJ1-5; V gene: TRBV5-4; CDR3 length: 13; CDR3 protein: ASSRDRGLGQPQH
J gene: TRBJ2-1; V gene: TRBV24-1; CDR3 length: 14; CDR3 protein: ATSDPSGGPYNEQF
J gene: TRBJ1-3; V gene: TRBV2; CDR3 length: 13; CDR3 protein: ASSTQGFRGNTIY
J gene: TRBJ2-7; V gene: TRBV12-5; CDR3 length: 12; CDR3 protein: ASGFSGGAHEQY
J gene: TRBJ1-4; V gene: TRBV5-1; CDR3 length: 13; CDR3 protein: ASSSLGQGSEKLF
J gene: TRBJ2-2; V gene: TRBV2; CDR3 length: 10; CDR3 protein: ASSIYTGELF
J gene: TRBJ1-2; V gene: TRBV5-1; CDR3 length: 11; CDR3 protein: ASSLDSWDGYT
J gene: TRBJ2-3; V gene: TRBV7-3; CDR3 length: 13; CDR3 protein: ASSVGQGGIDTQY
J gene: TRBJ2-1; V gene: TRBV19; CDR3 length: 12; CDR3 protein: ASSIDGQGYEQF
J gene: TRBJ2-2; V gene: TRBV27; CDR3 length: 15; CDR3 protein: ASSLASGGMLGGELF
J gene: TRBJ1-6; V gene: TRBV27; CDR3 length: 15; CDR3 protein: ASSPTQERTYNSPLH
J gene: TRBJ1-2; V gene: TRBV6-5; CDR3 length: 11; CDR3 protein: ASRTGEGYGYT
J gene: TRBJ1-6; V gene: TRBV3-1/TRBV3-2; CDR3 length: 13; CDR3 protein: ASSQGWGRDSPLH
J gene: TRBJ1-1; V gene: TRBV2; CDR3 length: 11; CDR3 protein: AQQRAVNTEAF